These 17 T cell receptor beta chains came from one sample sequenced in a study of beta chain features in type 1 diabetes. Expressed TCRB transcripts were sequenced after all isolated RNA was converted to cDNA. Libraries were prepared by immunoSEQ multiplex PCR; TCRdb keeps only in-frame clonotypes and omits some of them. The data hold hundreds of thousands of clones, with around a sixth observed a single time. The specimen sequenced was naive CD4+ T cells from blood. Every receptor here comes from a man in his late teens or twenties in good health.

The chain is built from TRBV9 and TRBJ2-5; D remains unclear. The CDR3 has 14 amino acids. CDR1 SGDLS and CDR2 YYNGEE come from the germline V gene. Trimming removed 3 bases from V and 7 bases from J, with 16 bases in between. CDR3 region: CASSGVGMDGTQYF. CDR3 nucleotide sequence: TGTGCCAGCAGCGGAGTTGGGATGGATGGGACCCAGTACTTC.

This clone was seen more than once but under ten times. The chain joins TRBV7-6 to TRBJ1-2, with 7 bases fitting TRBD1. CDR1 is SGHVS, CDR2 FNYEAQ, per germline. J lost 0 bases, V lost 4 bases, and 5 bases had no gene match. The CDR3 consists of 15 residues. CDR3 region: CASSSRQGANYGYTF. CDR3 DNA: TGTGCCAGCAGCTCCCGACAGGGAGCTAACTATGGCTACACCTTC. Supplemented by reference TRBV7-6 and TRBJ1-2, the full variable domain reads GAGVSQSPRYKVTKRGQDVALRCDPISGHVSLYWYRQALGQGPEFLTYFNYEAQQDKSGLPNDRFSAERPEGSISTLTIQRTEQRDSAMYRCASSSRQGANYGYTFGSGTRLTVV.

The J gene is TRBJ2-7, the V gene TRBV4-1; D might be TRBD1 (6 bases). The V gene lost 0 bases and the J gene lost 3 bases, with 12 bases spanning the gap. Germline CDR1 and CDR2: MGHRA and YSYEKL. This CDR3 is built from 15 residues. In nucleotides, the CDR3 is TGCGCCAGCAGCCAAGACCCCTCGGACAGCTACGAGCAGTACTTC. Its translation is CASSQDPSDSYEQYF.

This chain links TRBV29-1 with TRBJ1-2; 11 bases line up with TRBD1. J was trimmed by 5 bases and V by 7 bases; bases with no gene match: 9. The CDR3 has 14 amino acids. Germline CDR1 and CDR2: SQVTM and ANQGSEA. The CDR3 coding sequence is TGCAGCGGATCCGGGACAGGGGGAGGATATGGCTACACCTTC. Translating gives CSGSGTGGGYGYTF.

V and J are TRBV5-1 and TRBJ1-2; no firm D call. V was trimmed by 0 bases and J by 5 bases, leaving 5 bases between them. The germline gives CDR1 SGHRS, CDR2 YFSETQ. The CDR3 totals 12 residues. This chain's CDR3 is CASSLEKYGYTF. The CDR3 DNA sequence: TGCGCCAGCAGCTTGGAGAAGTATGGCTACACCTTC.

The rearrangement uses TRBV7-2 and TRBJ2-1; 12 bases are shared with TRBD2. This CDR3 has 15 residues. Per the germline V gene, CDR1 is SGHTA and CDR2 is FQGNSA. V was pared by 5 bases and J by 9 bases, with 8 bases of the junction left unmatched. The CDR3 region is CASSTTSGSSIEQFF. The CDR3 bases are TGTGCCAGCAGCACGACTAGCGGGAGTTCCATTGAGCAGTTCTTC.

Concerning this clone itself: This same CDR3 is encoded by further DNA sequences in the sample. The rearrangement uses TRBV7-9 and TRBJ2-5; D is unclear. V was shortened by 0 bases and J by 5 bases, with 4 bases between the two germline ends. The CDR3 has 12 amino acids. The germline gives CDR1 SEHNR, CDR2 FQNEAQ (reference sequence). The CDR3 DNA is TGTGCCAGCAGCTTAGCCCTGGAGACCCAGTACTTC. It encodes CASSLALETQYF.

The chain combines TRBV27 with TRBJ2-7, with 9 bases fitting TRBD1. V gave up 7 bases and J gave up 0 bases; unmatched junction bases: 7. The CDR3 totals 15 residues. Germline V gene data show CDR1 as MNHEY and CDR2 as SMNVEV (reference sequence). The CDR3 coding sequence is TGTGCCAGCAACCCGGGACAGGGAGACTCCTACGAGCAGTACTTC. As protein: CASNPGQGDSYEQYF.

The chain links TRBV29-1 to TRBJ1-5; D gene uncertain. The CDR3 is 14 amino acids. Trimming took 4 bases from V and 0 from J, leaving 10 bases between them. Germline V gene sequence: CDR1 SQVTM, CDR2 ANQGSEA. The CDR3 reads CSVGAGYSNQPQHF. CDR3 bases: TGCAGCGTTGGAGCAGGCTATAGCAATCAGCCCCAGCATTTT.

The V call is TRBV7-9, the J call TRBJ2-1; 7 bases are a match to TRBD1. From germline, CDR1 is SEHNR and CDR2 FQNEAQ (reference sequence). The length of the CDR3 is 16 residues. The trim removed 0 bases at V and 4 bases at J, leaving 6 bases unmatched. The DNA of the CDR3 is TGTGCCAGCAGCTTAGCGGAAGGACAGGCTTACAATGAGCAGTTCTTC. It specifies CASSLAEGQAYNEQFF. The entire variable domain, with the rest obtained from reference TRBV7-9 and TRBJ2-1, is as follows: DTGVSQNPRHKITKRGQNVTFRCDPISEHNRLYWYRQTLGQGPEFLTYFQNEAQLEKSRLLSDRFSAERPKGSFSTLEIQRTEQGDSAMYLCASSLAEGQAYNEQFFGPGTRLTVL.

This clone was picked up a small number of times. The chain recombines TRBV30 with TRBJ1-2; D perhaps matches TRBD1 (6 bases). The CDR3 length is 14 residues. Germline CDR1 GTSNPN, CDR2 SVGIG (reference sequence). V lost 0 bases, J lost 5 bases, and 13 bases lay in between. The CDR3 region has the DNA TGTGCCTGGAGTGTACAGGGAGGGCCTTATGGCTACACCTTC. Protein: CAWSVQGGPYGYTF.

The chain employs TRBV29-1 and TRBJ2-5, with 7 bases fitting TRBD1. V lost 7 bases to trimming and J lost 2 bases; unmatched junction nucleotides: 1. Germline V gene data show CDR1 as SQVTM and CDR2 as ANQGSEA. The CDR3 spans 11 residues. The CDR3 DNA reads as TGCAGCGAGGGACAGCAAGAGACCCAGTACTTC. This encodes CSEGQQETQYF.

This clone was observed a handful of times. The chain recombines TRBV4-3 with TRBJ2-7, with 10 positions matching TRBD1. There are 13 residues in the CDR3. Germline lookup yields CDR1 LGHNA and CDR2 YSLEER. The junction had 2 bases not matched to a gene; V was cut back by 3 bases and J by 6 bases. In DNA form, the CDR3 reads TGCGCCAGCAGCCAGGGGACAGGGGCCGAGCAGTACTTC. It yields the protein CASSQGTGAEQYF.

This clone was seen a handful of times. This chain connects TRBV9 to TRBJ2-7, with a possible D match to TRBD2 (5 bases). Germline CDR1 reads SGDLS; CDR2 reads YYNGEE. The CDR3 consists of 16 residues. V was cut by 0 bases and J by 0 bases, with 13 bases left in between. The CDR3 nucleotides are TGTGCCAGCAGCGTAGCTACGGAGGCCAACTCCTACGAGCAGTACTTC. It codes for CASSVATEANSYEQYF.

This clone occurred a few times. The rearrangement joins TRBV7-8 to TRBJ2-1; D possibly corresponds to TRBD1 (6 bases). Germline V gene sequence: CDR1 SGHVS, CDR2 FQNEAQ. The CDR3 consists of 17 residues. Trimming cost V 3 bases and J 0 bases, with 15 bases left between them. The CDR3 DNA reads TGTGCCAGCAGCTTGTGGACAGCCTCGAACTCCTACAATGAGCAGTTCTTC. It specifies CASSLWTASNSYNEQFF.

CDR3 sequence reads: CASSAGGLSYEQYF. For the CDR3, the DNA is TGTGCCAGCAGCGCCGGAGGGCTCTCCTACGAGCAGTACTTC. V usage is TRBV28 and J usage is TRBJ2-7, with D tentatively TRBD2 (6 bases). Trimming took 6 bases from V and 0 from J, leaving 12 bases between them. CDR1 MDHEN and CDR2 SYDVKM come from the germline V gene. The CDR3 totals 14 residues.

The V gene is TRBV4-2, the J gene TRBJ2-3; D unclear. This CDR3 is 12 amino acids long. Germline values: CDR1 LGHNA, CDR2 YNFKEQ. The V end was cut by 0 bases, the J end by 5 bases, with 3 bases between. CDR3 DNA sequence: TGTGCCAGCAGCCAAGATTTAGATACGCAGTATTTT. Translating gives CASSQDLDTQYF.